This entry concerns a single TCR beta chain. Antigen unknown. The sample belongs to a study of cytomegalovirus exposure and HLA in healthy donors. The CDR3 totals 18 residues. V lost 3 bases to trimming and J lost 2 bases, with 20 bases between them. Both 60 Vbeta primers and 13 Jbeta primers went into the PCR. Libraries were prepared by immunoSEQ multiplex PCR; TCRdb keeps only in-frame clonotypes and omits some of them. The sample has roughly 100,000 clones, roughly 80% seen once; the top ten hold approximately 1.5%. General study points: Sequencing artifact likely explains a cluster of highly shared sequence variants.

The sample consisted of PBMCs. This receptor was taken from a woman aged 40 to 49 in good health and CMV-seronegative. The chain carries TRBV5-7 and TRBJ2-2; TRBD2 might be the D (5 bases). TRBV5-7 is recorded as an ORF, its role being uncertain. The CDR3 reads CASSWALSVSGNTGELFF. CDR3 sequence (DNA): TGTGCCAGCAGCTGGGCCCTCTCTGTGAGCGGCAACACCGGGGAGCTGTTTTTT.